This T cell receptor (beta chain) was captured in a study of blood T cell repertoires in COVID-19. Study information: In each case, the material was cDNA or gDNA derived from T cells, B-cell-depleted T cells, or PBMCs.

Data came from immunoSEQ multiplex PCR; TCRdb stores just in-frame clones and leaves some out. The repertoire includes 140,000 to 150,000 clones, 70% to 90% of them detected once, and around 4.5% sits in the top ten. The CDR3 covers 17 residues. The germline V gene has CDR1 LNHDA and CDR2 SQIVND (reference sequence). Trimming at V came to 9 bases and at J to 4 bases, leaving 17 bases not matched to a gene. Each recovered donor of Cohort 3 presented with two negative PCRs, clearance, or symptom resolution. V is TRBV19 and J is TRBJ1-2; TRBD1 matches at 10 bases. Source material: PBMCs or T cells enriched from blood (not recorded which). This clonotype was sampled from a man aged 45 to 65 who had recovered from COVID-19. The CDR3 loop is CASSRSTGTGVSYGYTF. The CDR3 nucleotides read TGTGCCAGCTCGCGATCCACCGGGACAGGGGTGAGCTATGGCTACACCTTC.